This T cell receptor (beta chain) stems from a study of blood T cell repertoires in COVID-19. About the research overall: The United States, Italy and Spain supplied acute and convalescent COVID-19 samples. T cells, B-cell-depleted T cells, or PBMCs supplied cDNA or gDNA.

Methods used by the authors: Amplified reference gene primers provided the basis for estimating nucleated cell counts. Sequencing used immunoSEQ multiplex PCR; TCRdb keeps in-frame clones, though not all of them. V, J and clone size are those of that table, while D and trimming were read from the DNA. The sample has roughly 200,000 clones, about 93% seen once; the top ten hold 0.5% to 0.6%. This CDR3 region has 12 residues. Per germline, CDR1 SEHNR and CDR2 FQNEAQ (reference sequence). V was cut by 5 bases and J by 7 bases, with 9 bases left in between. Sequences were obtained from peripheral blood. The chain has TRBV7-9 and TRBJ2-1, with a weak D call TRBD1 (6 bases). The TCR sequence derives from a man aged 50-60 years with acute or convalescent COVID-19. The CDR3 is CASSQDRNEQFF. The CDR3 bases are TGTGCCAGCAGCCAGGACAGAAATGAGCAGTTCTTC.